Listed here are 2 T cell receptor beta chains from one sample, sequenced in a study of cytomegalovirus exposure and HLA in healthy donors. Amplification used 60 Vbeta primers and 13 Jbeta primers. The table came from immunoSEQ multiplex PCR; TCRdb's copy has only in-frame clones and leaves some out. The sample has about 130,000 clones; over 65% are singletons. The sequencing sample was made of PBMCs. Source of these receptors: a man aged 40-49 years in good health and CMV-seropositive.

The DNA of the CDR3 is TGTGCCAGCAGCCAAGATAAGCCTAGCTCCTACAATGAGCAGTTCTTC. Encoded protein: CASSQDKPSSYNEQFF. The genes are TRBV14 and TRBJ2-1; D unresolved. V was shortened by 0 bases and J by 0 bases, with 9 bases between the two germline ends. The CDR3 has 16 residues. Germline V gene sequence: CDR1 SGHDN, CDR2 FVKESK.

V usage is TRBV27 and J usage is TRBJ2-3; D is unclear. Germline V CDR1 and CDR2: MNHEY, SMNVEV (reference sequence). The CDR3 spans 13 residues. V gave up 2 bases and J gave up 2 bases, with 5 bases separating them. The CDR3 is CASSLLLTDTQYF. The CDR3 DNA follows: TGTGCCAGCAGTTTACTCCTCACAGATACGCAGTATTTT.